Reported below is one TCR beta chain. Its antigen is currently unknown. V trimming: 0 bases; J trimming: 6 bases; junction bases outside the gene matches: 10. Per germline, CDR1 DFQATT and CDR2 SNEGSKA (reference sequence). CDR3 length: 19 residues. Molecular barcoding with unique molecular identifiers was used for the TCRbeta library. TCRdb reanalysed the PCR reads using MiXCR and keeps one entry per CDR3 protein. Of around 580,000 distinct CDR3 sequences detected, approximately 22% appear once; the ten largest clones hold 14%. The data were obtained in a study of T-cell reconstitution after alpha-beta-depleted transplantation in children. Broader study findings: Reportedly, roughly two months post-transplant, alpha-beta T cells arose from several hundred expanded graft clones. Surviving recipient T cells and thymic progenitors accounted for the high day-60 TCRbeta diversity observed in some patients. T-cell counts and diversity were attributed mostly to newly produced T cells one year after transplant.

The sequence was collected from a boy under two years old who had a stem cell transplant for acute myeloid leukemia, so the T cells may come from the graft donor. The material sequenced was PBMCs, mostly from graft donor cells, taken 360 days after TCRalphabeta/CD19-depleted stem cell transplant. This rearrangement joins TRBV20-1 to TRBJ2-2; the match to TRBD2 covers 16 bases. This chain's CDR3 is CSARDLRGLAGGKAGELFF. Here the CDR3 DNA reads TGCAGTGCTAGAGATCTCAGGGGACTAGCGGGGGGGAAGGCCGGGGAGCTGTTTTTT.